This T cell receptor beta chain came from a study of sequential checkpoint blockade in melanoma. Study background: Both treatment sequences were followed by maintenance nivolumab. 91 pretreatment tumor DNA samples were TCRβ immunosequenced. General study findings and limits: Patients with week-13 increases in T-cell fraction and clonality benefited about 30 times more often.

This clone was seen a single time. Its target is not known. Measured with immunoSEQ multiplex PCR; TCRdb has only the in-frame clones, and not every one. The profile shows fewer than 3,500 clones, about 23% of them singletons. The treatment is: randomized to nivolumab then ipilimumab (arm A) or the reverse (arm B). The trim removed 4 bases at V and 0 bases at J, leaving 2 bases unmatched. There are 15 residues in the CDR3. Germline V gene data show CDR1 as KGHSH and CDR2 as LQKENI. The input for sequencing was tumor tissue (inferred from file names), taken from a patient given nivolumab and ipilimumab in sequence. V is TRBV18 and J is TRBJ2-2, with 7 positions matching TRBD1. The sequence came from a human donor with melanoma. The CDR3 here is CASSRDSTNTGELFF. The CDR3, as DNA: TGTGCCAGCTCACGGGACAGCACGAACACCGGGGAGCTGTTTTTT.